The sample holds many counts of the clone carrying this TCR beta chain. The antigen remains undetermined. TCRdb used MiXCR to reprocess the 5' RACE reads, holding one entry per CDR3 protein. The sample lists around 24,000 distinct CDR3 sequences; roughly 7% were seen once. The CDR3 contains 15 residues. Germline CDR1 SGHAT, CDR2 FQDESV (reference sequence). V was cut by 3 bases and J by 5 bases, with 11 bases left in between. This record comes from a study of spatial heterogeneity in lung cancer. At the level of the study: Every unique TCR and UMI combination, on average, appeared more than ten times in raw reads. Notes on the study in general: Whereas they appeared in blood less at follow-up, ubiquitous expanded tumor TCRs appeared there more at resection.

Time point reported: sample taken at primary tumor resection. In each case, whole RNA from tumor, nontumor lung or frozen PBMC was sequenced unsorted. Samples came from 72 TRACERx patients with untreated early-stage lung cancer. The material was PBMCs, obtained at surgery. The TCR sequence derives from a male donor with early-stage non-small cell lung cancer. This chain joins TRBV11-1 and TRBJ1-6; unclear D gene. The CDR3 loop is CASSFLPIDNSPLHF. CDR3 bases: TGTGCCAGCAGCTTTTTGCCAATCGATAATTCACCCCTCCACTTT.